This T cell receptor beta chain was captured in a study of tumor T cells in aggressive B-cell lymphoma. V lost 3 bases and J lost 2, with 14 bases in between. This CDR3 contains 16 residues. CDR1 and CDR2 from the germline V gene are SGHAT and FQNNGV. This table comes from immunoSEQ multiplex PCR, and its TCRdb copy is limited to in-frame clones, with some not included. This table has several hundred clones, around 77% appearing once. The J gene is TRBJ2-1, the V gene TRBV11-2; maybe TRBD2 (6 bases). The material sequenced was tumor tissue. This clonotype originated in an adult with diffuse large B cell lymphoma. Some clones in this sample may be carry-over from other donors' samples. The CDR3 spells CASSLGPGGAYNEQFF. For the CDR3, the DNA is TGTGCCAGCAGCTTGGGTCCGGGCGGGGCCTACAATGAGCAGTTCTTC. Together with reference TRBV11-2 and TRBJ2-1, the CDR3 gives the full variable domain: EAGVAQSPRYKIIEKRQSVAFWCNPISGHATLYWYQQILGQGPKLLIQFQNNGVVDDSQLPKDRFSAERLKGVDSTLKIQPAKLEDSAVYLCASSLGPGGAYNEQFFGPGTRLTVL.